A selection of T cell receptor beta chains follows, all from one sample in a study of technical replicates of blood from several donors. Profiled with immunoSEQ multiplex PCR; TCRdb holds only in-frame clones, not every one. The table records about 15,000 clones, around four fifths of them present only once. Sequencing was performed on PBMCs. The receptors were gathered from a human donor in good health. CDR3s leave out the opening cysteine and the closing phenylalanine or tryptophan. Each record gives: D gene, V gene, J gene, clone size, CDR3 protein. D genes are given only for firm matches. Size values are once, few and many counts, or a class for expanded clones, and some rows have none.

D: -
V: TRBV29-1
J: TRBJ2-7
size: -
CDR3: SARLDSYEQY

D: TRBD1
V: TRBV4-2
J: TRBJ1-2
size: -
CDR3: ASSPPQGAFHGYT

D: -
V: TRBV19
J: TRBJ2-7
size: -
CDR3: ASSPGLPYEQY

D: -
V: TRBV11-1
J: TRBJ2-7
size: -
CDR3: ASSLEQGSSYEQY

D: TRBD1
V: TRBV7-8
J: TRBJ2-1
size: -
CDR3: ASSHDRVDNEQF

D: -
V: TRBV5-8
J: TRBJ2-7
size: few
CDR3: ASSLGGRSPFLEQY

D: -
V: TRBV4-2
J: TRBJ2-2
size: once
CDR3: ASSQGAATGELF

D: -
V: TRBV30
J: TRBJ2-7
size: -
CDR3: AWSVESSYEQY

D: TRBD2
V: TRBV11-2
J: TRBJ2-1
size: -
CDR3: ASSFSSGGRGFYNEQF

D: TRBD1
V: TRBV5-1
J: TRBJ1-3
size: few
CDR3: ASSPTGVGNTIY

D: -
V: TRBV27
J: TRBJ2-6
size: -
CDR3: ASSSSGLAGTTSGANVLT

D: -
V: TRBV9
J: TRBJ2-1
size: -
CDR3: ASSVDSGTYNEQF

D: -
V: TRBV5-1
J: TRBJ2-3
size: -
CDR3: ASSSLVGSGTDTQY

D: -
V: TRBV23-1
J: TRBJ2-2
size: once
CDR3: ASSLPEAPTGYKANTGELF

D: TRBD2
V: TRBV28
J: TRBJ2-5
size: -
CDR3: ASSFGLAGEAGVTQY

D: TRBD2
V: TRBV28
J: TRBJ2-7
size: -
CDR3: ASTELAGVGEQY

D: TRBD1
V: TRBV28
J: TRBJ1-1
size: -
CDR3: ASSKRQGPEAF

D: TRBD2
V: TRBV4-2
J: TRBJ2-3
size: -
CDR3: ASSQEKREVVTDTQY

D: TRBD2
V: TRBV7-6
J: TRBJ2-7
size: -
CDR3: ASSRDYSSYEQY

D: TRBD2
V: TRBV5-6
J: TRBJ2-2
size: -
CDR3: ASSAGTSPQGRELF

D: TRBD1
V: TRBV28
J: TRBJ2-7
size: -
CDR3: ASRGGGQGDYEQY

D: -
V: TRBV19
J: TRBJ1-1
size: -
CDR3: ASSVQRGSEAF

D: -
V: TRBV6-6
J: TRBJ2-5
size: -
CDR3: ASSGARETQY

D: TRBD2
V: TRBV7-8
J: TRBJ2-5
size: -
CDR3: ASSETSGSQETQY

D: TRBD2
V: TRBV4-2
J: TRBJ2-3
size: -
CDR3: ASSLWTSGRANADTQY

D: -
V: TRBV5-8
J: TRBJ1-4
size: -
CDR3: ASSLVTGEKLF

D: TRBD1
V: TRBV7-8
J: TRBJ2-7
size: -
CDR3: ASSRPAGQGSYEQY

D: -
V: TRBV6-4
J: TRBJ2-3
size: -
CDR3: ASTPTPTLGTDTQY

D: -
V: TRBV7-6
J: TRBJ1-2
size: -
CDR3: ASSLDGGGFGSYT

D: TRBD1
V: TRBV7-2
J: TRBJ2-1
size: -
CDR3: ASSYSGQGAHEQF

D: -
V: TRBV5-4
J: TRBJ1-1
size: -
CDR3: ASSLETVNTEAF

D: TRBD2
V: TRBV5-1
J: TRBJ2-4
size: once
CDR3: ASSLWIAGSAKNIQY

D: -
V: TRBV4-1
J: TRBJ2-1
size: -
CDR3: ASSPSPTSSSYNEQF

D: TRBD1
V: TRBV6-1
J: TRBJ2-7
size: once
CDR3: ASRRPGQGVHEQY

D: TRBD2
V: TRBV18
J: TRBJ2-7
size: once
CDR3: ASSPVFTSGSSEQY

D: TRBD1
V: TRBV10-2
J: TRBJ1-1
size: -
CDR3: ASRQGNTEAF

D: TRBD1
V: TRBV2
J: TRBJ2-2
size: -
CDR3: ASSGQGRNGELF

D: -
V: TRBV7-9
J: TRBJ2-3
size: -
CDR3: ASSLGLYTDTQY

D: TRBD1
V: TRBV29-1
J: TRBJ1-2
size: -
CDR3: SVRQGAMGGYT

D: TRBD2
V: TRBV6-1
J: TRBJ2-1
size: -
CDR3: ASSPGTSGSLPF

D: -
V: TRBV29-1
J: TRBJ2-3
size: -
CDR3: SMAGNEDTQY

D: TRBD1
V: TRBV12-5
J: TRBJ2-7
size: -
CDR3: ASGSSPGQGLSYEQY

D: -
V: TRBV14
J: TRBJ2-5
size: -
CDR3: ASSLMETQY

D: -
V: TRBV4-2
J: TRBJ2-7
size: -
CDR3: ASSQDGQGSSYEQY

D: TRBD2
V: TRBV27
J: TRBJ2-7
size: -
CDR3: ASSSLTSGKAYEQY